This T cell receptor (beta chain) was recovered during a study of T cell responses to AZD1222 COVID-19 vaccine. Sequencing was performed with immunoSEQ multiplex PCR; in TCRdb, only in-frame clones are kept and a portion is missing. The sample records around 200,000 clones, around 90% being singletons. Study results and limitations: Among those given AZD1222, only five or six were seropositive at baseline. After two AZD1222 doses, spike-specific TCR breadth and depth rose versus day 0. The sample set comprised mostly white British donors with more females, and clonal diversity was possibly underestimated. It was only after the peak T cell response that any repertoires were sampled.

In regard to this clone: No antigen is known for it.

Germline V CDR1 and CDR2: GTSNPN, SVGIG (reference sequence). Trimming took 5 bases from V and 3 from J, leaving 14 bases between them. This CDR3 contains 15 residues. This receptor was obtained from an adult in good health. The sample was peripheral blood, taken on day 0 of AZD1222 vaccination. The V call is TRBV30, the J call TRBJ1-6; a possible D gene is TRBD1 (5 bases). The CDR3 DNA sequence: TGTGCCTGGGGGGCTGAGGCAGTCTATAATTCACCCCTCCACTTT. Translating gives CAWGAEAVYNSPLHF.